These T cell receptor beta chains were read from a single sample in a study of regulatory T cells in long-lasting Graves disease. TCRdb independently ran MiXCR on the multiplex PCR reads; one entry per CDR3 protein. Of a few hundred thousand distinct CDR3 sequences in the sample, roughly a fifth were seen once. The data also belong to a second study, concerning T cells in Graves' hyperthyroidism and ophthalmopathy.

The starting material was peripheral blood mononuclear cells (PBMCs), obtained at new diagnosis, from a patient treated with antithyroid drugs. Receptor source: a woman in her 30s with Graves disease. Each CDR3 is given with its conserved first and last residue.

j_call,v_call,cdr3_aa
TRBJ1-2,TRBV6-1,CASSEGAGRNYGYTF
TRBJ1-6,TRBV3-1,CASSPRLGNNSPLHF
TRBJ2-2,TRBV12-3/TRBV12-4,CASSSRDGTGELFF
TRBJ1-2,TRBV2,CASSDEGSYGYTF
TRBJ1-5,TRBV7-3,CASSWGQGGQPQHF
TRBJ2-1,TRBV27,CASSFALAGGSYNEQFF
TRBJ2-1,TRBV7-8,CASSLAGWSEQFF
TRBJ1-5,TRBV29-1,CSAGQSNQPQHF
TRBJ2-5,TRBV12-3/TRBV12-4,CASSSHGTGRQETQYF
TRBJ1-2,TRBV5-1,CASSDQGGTRAHQDYGYTF
TRBJ2-3,TRBV6-2/TRBV6-3,CASSEATGSDTQYF
TRBJ2-7,TRBV7-2,CASSLEGTGGFNYEQYF
TRBJ1-4,TRBV6-5,CASSSRPVFNEKLFF
TRBJ2-5,TRBV2,CASSEGAGYQETQYF
TRBJ2-1,TRBV18,CASSPGTLTDNEQFF
TRBJ2-5,TRBV7-9,CASSLGLPFQETQYF
TRBJ1-2,TRBV2,CASSEIIGRPGYERGYTF
TRBJ1-6,TRBV27,CASSLQGGTLHF
TRBJ2-6,TRBV4-2,CASSHADPGANVLTF
TRBJ2-7,TRBV5-6,CASSFSLPRDRSYEQYF
TRBJ1-2,TRBV5-4,CASSPDPVQGARGYTF
TRBJ1-5,TRBV18,CASSPGGFDQPQHF
TRBJ1-6,TRBV2,CASSDLSPSVSPLHF
TRBJ2-1,TRBV13,CASSLDRQAQFF
TRBJ2-3,TRBV12-3/TRBV12-4,CASSPLSGNTQYF
TRBJ2-2,TRBV9,CASSVELAGGNTGELFF
TRBJ1-2,TRBV20-1,CSARDLGARGYTF
TRBJ2-2,TRBV6-1,CASSALQNTGELFF
TRBJ1-6,TRBV5-1,CASSLGGADSPLHF
TRBJ2-7,TRBV2,CASSEGRIAEYF
TRBJ1-4,TRBV9,CASSANRGSEKLFF
TRBJ1-2,TRBV6-1,CASSPGLRVRGYTF
TRBJ1-1,TRBV19,CAREGYGPSVPTEAFF
TRBJ2-3,TRBV28,CASRGASSTDTQYF
TRBJ2-2,TRBV4-2,CASSRTNTGELFF
TRBJ2-7,TRBV19,CASISGSNEQYF
TRBJ2-3,TRBV28,CASSLGIRGTQYF
TRBJ1-2,TRBV7-8,CASSLALLWDSQFEEYTF
TRBJ1-6,TRBV5-1,CASSLSGPYNSPLHF
TRBJ2-2,TRBV7-9,CASSLQSGELFF
TRBJ2-1,TRBV27,CASSLFPLYNEQFF
TRBJ2-1,TRBV2,CASTRLVSGNEQFF
TRBJ2-1,TRBV10-3,CAITPGSGRANEQFF
TRBJ1-1,TRBV27,CASSLDEAGTEAFF
TRBJ2-1,TRBV11-3,CASIGGGLTYNEQFF
TRBJ1-1,TRBV5-1,CASLGQGIGEAFF
TRBJ2-3,TRBV6-1,CASSETSGGRVSTDTQYF
TRBJ1-2,TRBV7-3,CASSGSQGGGYTF
TRBJ1-2,TRBV5-1,CASSLGGPGAYGYTF
TRBJ2-1,TRBV28,CASSITGGAYNEQFF
TRBJ2-7,TRBV30,CAWQVNYEQYF
TRBJ1-2,TRBV11-3,CASSLRQGADGYTF
TRBJ2-2,TRBV5-6,CASSLDLPVGTGELFF
TRBJ1-2,TRBV20-1,CSAKTGSGYTF
TRBJ1-1,TRBV19,CASSSRTASGAFF